This T cell receptor (beta chain) comes out of a study of vaccination and CD4 T cells after COVID-19. Across the study: Stimulation used overlapping spike peptides from SARS-CoV-2, HCoV-NL63, HCoV-OC43 and HCoV-229E.

Sequence data for DNA of cultured CD4+ T cells were generated by the Oncomine TCR Beta short-read assay. In this case, cultured CD4+ T cells provided the extracted genomic DNA. Via MiXCR, TCRdb re-called the PCR reads, giving one row per CDR3 protein. The sample has several thousand distinct CDR3 sequences; 55% to 60% are singletons. On this clonotype itself: Antigen unknown.

Specified treatment: roughly 10-day PBMC culture with coronavirus spike peptide pools or control peptides (ViraFEST assay). This CDR3 region has 16 residues. CDR1 and CDR2 from the germline V gene are MNHEY and SVGEGT. V shed 6 bases and J shed 2 bases, with 18 bases lying between them. V gene TRBV6-2 or TRBV6-3 combines with J gene TRBJ2-3; possible D gene TRBD1, 5 bases. The sequenced material came from CD4+ T cells from blood, cultured in vitro. This TCR was recovered from a human donor who had recovered from COVID-19. The CDR3 is CASRPPDTTNTDTQYF. Written as DNA, the CDR3 is TGTGCCAGCAGGCCCCCGGACACCACGAACACAGATACGCAGTATTTT.